Each of the 29 T cell receptor beta chains below was sequenced from the same sample in a study of blood T cell repertoires in COVID-19. TCRdb's copy holds only in-frame clones and misses some; the assay was immunoSEQ multiplex PCR. The sample includes 150,000 to 200,000 clones, 70% to 90% seen only once; the top ten take about 18%. The sequenced material came from peripheral blood. All receptors come from an older person with COVID-19, enrolled during active disease.

The V call is TRBV18, the J call TRBJ1-2; D ambiguous. The CDR3 is 15 residues long. In germline, CDR1 is KGHSH, CDR2 LQKENI. The V gene lost 1 base and the J gene lost 0 bases, with 9 bases spanning the gap. Written as DNA, the CDR3 is TGTGCCAGCTCACCACTGCCCCAGGCTAACTATGGCTACACCTTC. Translated, it gives CASSPLPQANYGYTF.

The CDR3 sequence: CASSLLQDRGTYGYTF. The CDR3 nucleotides are TGTGCCAGCAGTTTATTACAGGACAGGGGGACATATGGCTACACCTTC. V gene TRBV28 combines with J gene TRBJ1-2; 10 bases align to TRBD1. Germline CDR1 is MDHEN and CDR2 is SYDVKM. This CDR3 has 16 amino acids. V was clipped by 1 base and J by 5 bases; unmatched bases: 7.

The V and J genes are TRBV6-5 and TRBJ2-7; 8 nucleotides match TRBD1. This CDR3 is built from 14 residues. Germline CDR1 reads MNHEY; CDR2 reads SVGAGI. Trimming took 6 bases from V and 0 from J; bases not matched to a gene: 4. The CDR3 loop is CASRGTGNSYEQYF. DNA for the CDR3: TGTGCCAGCAGGGGGACAGGCAACTCCTACGAGCAGTACTTC.

CDR3 amino acids: CASQGLAGTGELFF. CDR3 DNA: TGTGCCAGTCAAGGCCTAGCGGGAACCGGGGAGCTGTTTTTT. The chain carries TRBV19 and TRBJ2-2; 9 bases align to TRBD2. The CDR3 sequence is 14 residues long. Trimming removed 8 bases from V and 5 bases from J; junction bases left unmatched: 6. From germline, CDR1 is LNHDA and CDR2 SQIVND (reference sequence).

CDR3 coding DNA: TGTGCCAGCAGTTTCGGGACGGGGGGTAATAATTCACCCCTCCACTTT. Its protein is CASSFGTGGNNSPLHF. The rearrangement uses TRBV27 and TRBJ1-6; perhaps TRBD1 as D (5 bases). V shed 3 bases and J shed 5 bases, with 14 bases lying between them. The CDR3 totals 16 residues. Germline-derived CDR1 and CDR2 are MNHEY and SMNVEV (reference sequence).

CDR3 sequence reads: CATSRPTDYNEQFF. The CDR3 DNA is TGTGCCACCAGCAGACCGACAGATTACAATGAGCAGTTCTTC. The chain employs TRBV15 and TRBJ2-1; the D gene is possibly TRBD1 (5 bases). Germline V CDR1 and CDR2: LNHNV, YYDKDF (reference sequence). V lost 2 bases, J lost 4 bases, and 9 bases lay in between. This CDR3 contains 14 residues.

V usage is TRBV4-1 and J usage is TRBJ2-3, with TRBD2 identical over 8 bases. The germline V gene has CDR1 MGHRA and CDR2 YSYEKL. The CDR3 extends over 15 amino acids. J lost 3 bases, V lost 9 bases, and 11 bases had no gene match. The CDR3 nucleotides read TGCGCCAGTTCGGGGGGGCGGAGTCGTACAGATACGCAGTATTTT. It codes for CASSGGRSRTDTQYF.

The J gene is TRBJ2-1, the V gene TRBV28, with TRBD1 matching over 7 bases. The CDR3 is made up of 13 amino acids. CDR1 and CDR2 from the germline V gene are MDHEN and SYDVKM. Trimming removed 6 bases from V and 8 bases from J; junction bases left unmatched: 7. CDR3 bases: TGTGCCAGCAGCCTGAGTGACAGGGATGAGCAGTTCTTC. Translating gives CASSLSDRDEQFF.

The rearrangement uses TRBV7-2 and TRBJ2-3; possible D gene TRBD2, 6 bases. Germline CDR1 is SGHTA and CDR2 is FQGNSA. The CDR3 contains 16 residues. Deletions cut 2 bases from V and 8 bases from J, with 20 bases between. In nucleotides, the CDR3 is TGTGCCAGCAGCTTAACGAGGATAGAAGTGGGGGGTACGCAGTATTTT. Its protein is CASSLTRIEVGGTQYF.

Here the CDR3 reads CSASFPRGGVSYEQYF. Written as DNA, the CDR3 is TGCAGTGCTAGTTTTCCCCGGGGGGGGGTATCCTACGAGCAGTACTTC. The V gene is TRBV20-1, the J gene TRBJ2-7; 8 bases are a match to TRBD2. The CDR3 extends over 16 amino acids. From germline, CDR1 is DFQATT and CDR2 SNEGSKA (reference sequence). The junction had 11 bases not matched to a gene; V was cut back by 3 bases and J by 1 base.

V gene TRBV7-6 combines with J gene TRBJ1-6, with D uncertain. The V end was cut by 5 bases, the J end by 5 bases, with 13 bases between. Germline V gene lookup returns CDR1 SGHVS and CDR2 FNYEAQ. The CDR3 spans 15 residues. The CDR3 nucleotides read TGTGCCAGCAGCCGGAACCTAGCGGATAATTCACCCCTCCACTTT. It specifies CASSRNLADNSPLHF. Using reference TRBV7-6 and TRBJ1-6 for the parts outside the CDR3, the full variable domain is GAGVSQSPRYKVTKRGQDVALRCDPISGHVSLYWYRQALGQGPEFLTYFNYEAQQDKSGLPNDRFSAERPEGSISTLTIQRTEQRDSAMYRCASSRNLADNSPLHFGNGTRLTVT.

This chain links TRBV11-3 with TRBJ1-1; perhaps TRBD1 as D (6 bases). The germline CDR1 and CDR2 sequences are SGHNT and YENEEA. V lost 0 bases to trimming and J lost 5 bases, with 13 bases between them. The CDR3 consists of 15 residues. For the CDR3, the DNA is TGTGCCAGCAGCTTAGATTCGGACAGAAGGACTGAAGCTTTCTTT. This encodes CASSLDSDRRTEAFF.

The rearrangement joins TRBV6-2 or TRBV6-3 to TRBJ1-5, with 7 bases matching TRBD1. This CDR3 has 16 amino acids. Germline loops: CDR1 MNHEY, CDR2 SVGEGT. J gave up 1 base and V 4 bases, and 7 bases lay outside the gene matches. The DNA for the CDR3 is TGTGCCAGCAGTTTTTCAGGGGGACAAAGCAATCAGCCCCAGCATTTT. Protein product: CASSFSGGQSNQPQHF.

The chain carries TRBV12-3 or TRBV12-4 and TRBJ1-3; D call uncertain. This CDR3 is 13 amino acids long. Trimming removed 8 bases at V and 0 bases at J, with 8 bases between. CDR3 sequence (DNA): TGTGCCAGCTCCGGGAGCTCTGGAAACACCATATATTTT. As protein: CASSGSSGNTIYF.

V gene TRBV12-3 or TRBV12-4 combines with J gene TRBJ2-1; D may be TRBD2 (6 bases). The CDR3 covers 11 residues. V dropped 3 bases and J dropped 15 bases, with 12 bases sitting between them. CDR3 DNA sequence: TGTGCCAGCAGTTTCGGCGGGGACCCGTTCTTC. It codes for CASSFGGDPFF.

This clone was found once. V and J are TRBV12-3 or TRBV12-4 and TRBJ1-1; D uncertain. Trimming cost V 7 bases and J 0 bases, with 9 bases left between them. The CDR3 totals 13 residues. The CDR3 loop is CASTLSMNTEAFF. The CDR3 DNA sequence: TGTGCCAGCACCTTAAGCATGAACACTGAAGCTTTCTTT.

The genes are TRBV5-1 and TRBJ2-5; TRBD1 agrees at 8 bases. V shed 0 bases and J 2 bases; nucleotides not matched to a gene: 9. This CDR3 contains 17 residues. CDR1 and CDR2 (germline): SGHRS, YFSETQ. As DNA, the CDR3 is TGCGCCAGCAGCTTGGCCGTAGGACAGGGAACGCAAGAGACCCAGTACTTC. This gives the protein CASSLAVGQGTQETQYF.

The chain combines TRBV5-4 with TRBJ2-5; 7 nucleotides agree with TRBD1. The V and J ends lost 4 bases and 6 bases, in that order; junction bases with no gene match: 9. CDR3 length: 14 residues. In germline, CDR1 is SGHNT, CDR2 YYREEE (reference sequence). CDR3 protein: CASSLRQGMKTQYF. CDR3 bases: TGTGCCAGCAGCCTTAGACAGGGTATGAAGACCCAGTACTTC.

The CDR3 bases are TGCGCCAGCAGCCAAGACGGGGGGGCTCTATCCGGGGAGCTGTTTTTT. Protein sequence: CASSQDGGALSGELFF. This chain links TRBV4-1 with TRBJ2-2, with 8 bases matching TRBD2. This CDR3 region has 16 residues. Per germline, CDR1 MGHRA and CDR2 YSYEKL. The V segment lost 0 bases and the J segment 6 bases; nucleotides outside the gene matches: 6.

V is TRBV12-3 or TRBV12-4 and J is TRBJ2-7, with no clear D. This CDR3 region has 11 residues. Deletions cut 3 bases from V and 5 bases from J, with 5 bases between. CDR3 in amino acids: CASSFRDEQYF. CDR3 nucleotides: TGTGCCAGCAGTTTCCGGGACGAGCAGTACTTC.

The rearrangement joins TRBV7-9 to TRBJ1-4; the D is unclear. CDR1 and CDR2 from the germline V gene are SEHNR and FQNEAQ (reference sequence). This CDR3 has 15 residues. V was trimmed by 0 bases and J by 7 bases, leaving 12 bases between them. The CDR3, as DNA: TGTGCCAGCAGCTTAGCGACTGGCGGGGTTGAAAAACTGTTTTTT. It yields the protein CASSLATGGVEKLFF. The complete variable domain, with remaining parts taken from reference TRBV7-9 and TRBJ1-4, reads DTGVSQNPRHKITKRGQNVTFRCDPISEHNRLYWYRQTLGQGPEFLTYFQNEAQLEKSRLLSDRFSAERPKGSFSTLEIQRTEQGDSAMYLCASSLATGGVEKLFFGSGTQLSVL.

The chain carries TRBV6-5 and TRBJ2-3, with D perhaps matching TRBD1 (7 bases). Trimming left V 0 bases short and J 5 bases short, with 9 bases between. CDR3 length: 14 amino acids. CDR1 is MNHEY and CDR2 is SVGAGI in the germline V gene. CDR3 sequence: CASSYSQGGDTQYF. As DNA, the CDR3 is TGTGCCAGCAGTTACTCTCAGGGGGGAGATACGCAGTATTTT.

This chain's CDR3 is CASSPQVGLTGELFF. In DNA, the CDR3 is TGTGCCAGCTCACCACAGGTGGGGCTCACCGGGGAGCTGTTTTTT. The chain uses TRBV18 and TRBJ2-2, with D perhaps TRBD1 (5 bases). CDR3 size: 15 residues. V was trimmed by 1 base and J by 4 bases, leaving 10 bases between them. Looked up from germline, CDR1 is KGHSH and CDR2 is LQKENI.

The chain has TRBV18 and TRBJ1-6, with 7 bases that match TRBD1. The trim removed 2 bases at V and 4 bases at J, leaving 5 bases unmatched. The CDR3 runs 16 residues. Germline V gene sequence: CDR1 KGHSH, CDR2 LQKENI. CDR3 region: CASSPKTGSYNSPLHF. The CDR3 nucleotides read TGTGCCAGCTCACCAAAGACAGGGTCTTATAATTCACCCCTCCACTTT.

The chain recombines TRBV6-2 or TRBV6-3 with TRBJ2-7, with 8 bases matching TRBD2. The V and J ends lost 3 bases and 3 bases, in that order; junction bases with no gene match: 13. The CDR3 is 17 residues long. CDR1 is MNHEY, CDR2 SVGEGT, per germline. The CDR3 loop reads CASSYRRESAGVYEQYF. CDR3 sequence (DNA): TGTGCCAGCAGTTATAGGCGCGAGTCAGCGGGAGTCTACGAGCAGTACTTC.

The gene calls are TRBV7-9 and TRBJ2-5, with 10 bases aligning to TRBD1. In germline, CDR1 is SEHNR, CDR2 FQNEAQ (reference sequence). The CDR3 loop spans 15 amino acids. Losses at the gene ends were 5 bases for V and 5 bases for J; bases not matched to a gene: 8. The CDR3 loop is CASSVRQGARETQYF. Written as DNA, the CDR3 is TGTGCCAGCAGCGTTAGACAGGGGGCGCGGGAGACCCAGTACTTC.

The rearrangement links TRBV29-1 to TRBJ2-7; 11 nucleotides line up with TRBD2. Trimming cost V 4 bases and J 6 bases; bases outside gene matches: 11. Germline CDR1 is SQVTM and CDR2 is ANQGSEA. CDR3 length equals 15 residues. The CDR3 loop is CSVGFTSGSLGEQYF. The DNA of the CDR3 is TGCAGCGTTGGTTTTACTAGCGGGAGTCTAGGCGAGCAGTACTTC.

V and J are TRBV7-8 and TRBJ2-7; D unresolved. Trimming removed 4 bases at V and 5 bases at J, with 6 bases between. The CDR3 extends over 11 amino acids. The germline V gene has CDR1 SGHVS and CDR2 FQNEAQ. DNA for the CDR3: TGTGCCAGCAGCTCCCAGAACGAGCAGTACTTC. Its translation is CASSSQNEQYF.

The CDR3 bases are TGTGCCAGCCCTAAGGAGGGGGCGGGGTTCGGTGAAGCTTTCTTT. This sequence encodes CASPKEGAGFGEAFF. This chain uses TRBV28 with TRBJ1-1; 7 nucleotides align to TRBD1. J was trimmed by 7 bases and V by 8 bases; bases with no gene match: 16. CDR3 length: 15 amino acids. Germline CDR1 reads MDHEN; CDR2 reads SYDVKM.